The 18 T cell receptor beta chains listed next were all sequenced from one sample in a study of PD-L1 blockade in urothelial cancer. Time point of the sample: peripheral blood 6 weeks after treatment start. The repertoire was sequenced with immunoSEQ multiplex PCR; TCRdb's copy has only in-frame clones and lacks some. The sample gives 35,000 to 45,000 clones, about 83% of which show up once; around 16% is in the top ten. This sample comprised PBMCs, obtained around atezolizumab (anti-PD-L1) treatment. Receptors were obtained from a man between 60 and 75 years old with urothelial cancer.

The sample holds a few counts of this clone. This rearrangement joins TRBV6-5 to TRBJ1-6; D is unresolved. In germline, CDR1 is MNHEY, CDR2 SVGAGI. V lost 7 bases to trimming and J lost 7 bases, with 8 bases between them. This CDR3 spans 12 amino acids. The CDR3 region has the DNA TGTGCCAGCACGTCAGGAAATTCACCCCTCCACTTT. This gives the protein CASTSGNSPLHF.

The rearrangement links TRBV18 to TRBJ2-5; 10 bases are shared with TRBD2. The trim removed 3 bases at V and 1 base at J, leaving 8 bases unmatched. Germline V gene sequence: CDR1 KGHSH, CDR2 LQKENI. The CDR3 totals 17 residues. The CDR3 loop is CASSPGSGLASQETQYF. Here the CDR3 DNA reads TGTGCCAGCTCACCCGGTTCGGGACTAGCGAGCCAAGAGACCCAGTACTTC. Together with reference TRBV18 and TRBJ2-5, the CDR3 gives the full variable domain: NAGVMQNPRHLVRRRGQEARLRCSPMKGHSHVYWYRQLPEEGLKFMVYLQKENIIDESGMPKERFSAEFPKEGPSILRIQQVVRGDSAAYFCASSPGSGLASQETQYFGPGTRLLVL.

J is TRBJ2-1 and V is TRBV9; D gene ambiguous. The CDR3 consists of 13 residues. Between the trimmed V and J ends, which lost 0 bases and 4 bases, there was a span of 5 bases. CDR1 and CDR2 (germline): SGDLS, YYNGEE. DNA of the CDR3: TGTGCCAGCAGCGTAGGGCCATACAATGAGCAGTTCTTC. Translation: CASSVGPYNEQFF.

The chain carries TRBV9 and TRBJ2-2, with D possibly being TRBD1 (5 bases). CDR1 SGDLS and CDR2 YYNGEE come from the germline V gene. V was trimmed by 6 bases and J by 7 bases, leaving 10 bases between them. This CDR3 comprises 12 residues. CDR3 in amino acids: CASNADSGELFF. For the CDR3, the DNA is TGTGCCAGCAACGCTGACAGCGGGGAGCTGTTTTTT.

The CDR3 here is CASRTGRSGELFF. In nucleotides, the CDR3 is TGTGCCAGCAGGACAGGGAGGTCGGGGGAGCTGTTTTTT. This sequence joins TRBV28 and TRBJ2-2, with D perhaps TRBD1 (7 bases). This CDR3 spans 13 amino acids. V was clipped by 6 bases and J by 8 bases, with 13 bases between them. The germline V gene has CDR1 MDHEN and CDR2 SYDVKM.

V gene TRBV28 combines with J gene TRBJ2-3; perhaps TRBD2 as D (6 bases). Trimming took 1 base from V and 12 from J, leaving 11 bases between them. The CDR3 loop spans 12 amino acids. Germline V gene data show CDR1 as MDHEN and CDR2 as SYDVKM. CDR3 in amino acids: CASSLLPGVQYF. The CDR3 nucleotides are TGTGCCAGCAGTTTATTGCCGGGGGTCCAGTATTTT.

The V and J genes are TRBV13 and TRBJ1-3; D ambiguous. The CDR3 runs 17 residues. V was trimmed by 6 bases and J by 0 bases, leaving 18 bases between them. Germline assignment: CDR1 PRHDT and CDR2 FYEKMQ (reference sequence). Written as DNA, the CDR3 is TGTGCCAGCAGTACCCACCTTGGGAGCGACTCTGGAAACACCATATATTTT. It yields the protein CASSTHLGSDSGNTIYF.

This sequence joins TRBV28 and TRBJ2-1; 14 nucleotides align to TRBD2. The CDR3 is 23 amino acids. V lost 5 bases, J lost 5 bases, and 26 bases stayed unmatched. Germline CDR1 reads MDHEN; CDR2 reads SYDVKM. CDR3 sequence: CASSHQIFLGLAGGPLPNNEQFF. CDR3 DNA sequence: TGTGCCAGCAGTCACCAAATATTCCTTGGACTAGCGGGGGGCCCCCTCCCGAACAATGAGCAGTTCTTC.

A few counts support this clone. This chain connects TRBV28 to TRBJ2-2; no reliable D call. Trimming took off 4 bases at V and 6 bases at J, with 3 bases between the two ends. This CDR3 region has 11 residues. Per germline, CDR1 MDHEN and CDR2 SYDVKM. In nucleotides, the CDR3 is TGTGCCAGCAGTTCCGCCGGGGAGCTGTTTTTT. It encodes CASSSAGELFF.

The chain combines TRBV12-5 with TRBJ2-7; D not certain. Germline V lookup: CDR1 LGHNT, CDR2 FRNRAP. V lost 9 bases to trimming and J lost 0 bases, with 12 bases between them. This CDR3 is 13 amino acids long. The CDR3 bases are TGTGCTAGCTGCCCCCCGGGCTCCTACGAGCAGTACTTC. Its protein is CASCPPGSYEQYF.

The V gene is TRBV30, the J gene TRBJ2-7, with D tentatively TRBD1 (5 bases). This CDR3 spans 13 amino acids. V lost 0 bases, J lost 3 bases, and 9 bases lay in between. Germline values: CDR1 GTSNPN, CDR2 SVGIG (reference sequence). The CDR3 coding sequence is TGTGCCTGGAGTGTACGCACAGGCTACGAGCAGTACTTC. It codes for CAWSVRTGYEQYF.

The chain combines TRBV11-2 with TRBJ2-3, with D perhaps TRBD2 (6 bases). The V and J ends lost 1 base and 0 bases respectively, with 8 bases between them. Germline CDR1 reads SGHAT; CDR2 reads FQNNGV. The CDR3 length is 15 residues. CDR3 protein: CASSLGGVSTDTQYF. DNA for the CDR3: TGTGCCAGCAGCTTAGGGGGGGTGAGCACAGATACGCAGTATTTT.

The V gene is TRBV29-1, the J gene TRBJ1-1; TRBD1 agrees at 7 bases. The CDR3 runs to 13 residues. Germline-derived CDR1 and CDR2 are SQVTM and ANQGSEA. Trimming removed 7 bases from V and 3 bases from J; junction bases left unmatched: 8. The CDR3 sequence is CSARDSQYTEAFF. The CDR3 DNA reads TGCAGCGCTCGGGACAGCCAATACACTGAAGCTTTCTTT.

This clone was counted a few times. This chain connects TRBV27 to TRBJ2-4; TRBD1 agrees at 10 bases. Trimming cost V 0 bases and J 0 bases; bases outside gene matches: 17. The CDR3 covers 22 residues. Germline lookup yields CDR1 MNHEY and CDR2 SMNVEV (reference sequence). The CDR3, as DNA: TGTGCCAGCAGTTTATCGCCCGGGTGGGGACAGGGGTTGCTCAAAGCCAAAAACATTCAGTACTTC. Protein: CASSLSPGWGQGLLKAKNIQYF.

The CDR3 loop is CASSRGQGDNSPLHF. The CDR3 bases are TGTGCCAGCTCACGCGGACAGGGGGATAATTCACCCCTCCACTTT. The rearrangement links TRBV18 to TRBJ1-6, with 10 bases identical to TRBD1. V shed 4 bases, J shed 5 bases, and the junction held 2 bases outside the gene matches. The CDR3 runs 15 residues. In germline, CDR1 is KGHSH, CDR2 LQKENI.

This chain connects TRBV28 to TRBJ1-5, with a weak D call TRBD1 (6 bases). The V end was cut by 6 bases, the J end by 7 bases, with 16 bases between. Germline-derived CDR1 and CDR2 are MDHEN and SYDVKM. The CDR3 length is 14 residues. The CDR3 reads CASRGDRTGQPQHF. The CDR3 bases are TGTGCCAGCAGGGGCGACAGGACTGGCCAGCCCCAGCATTTT.

This sequence joins TRBV2 and TRBJ1-5, with 9 bases identical to TRBD1. CDR3 length equals 18 residues. Germline assignment: CDR1 SNHLY and CDR2 FYNNEI. The ends lost 5 bases at V and 4 bases at J; junction bases unmatched: 15. DNA of the CDR3: TGTGCCAGCAGTACGAAAATGGGACAGGGTTTGAGAAATCAGCCCCAGCATTTT. Translated: CASSTKMGQGLRNQPQHF.

This clone occurred once. The chain employs TRBV5-6 and TRBJ2-1; D perhaps matches TRBD1 (6 bases). CDR3 length equals 15 residues. The germline gives CDR1 SGHDT, CDR2 YYEEEE. V gave up 2 bases and J gave up 5 bases, with 14 bases separating them. CDR3 residues: CASSLGQGLHNEQFF. The CDR3 region has the DNA TGTGCCAGCAGCTTAGGGCAGGGGCTACACAATGAGCAGTTCTTC.